This TCR beta chain was recovered during a study of PD-L1 blockade in urothelial cancer. Turning to the study itself: Atezolizumab 1,200 mg was given intravenously every 3 weeks, starting 2014. General study points: For durable-benefit patients, tumor-associated blood clones expanded more at 3 weeks.

A remark on this clone: As yet, its antigen is unknown.

Per-patient samples, pretreatment and on-treatment, numbered 1 to 8. Repertoires were generated with immunoSEQ multiplex PCR, while TCRdb's copy carries only in-frame clones and drops some. The sample lists under 35,000 clones; roughly 86% were seen once. This CDR3 is 15 amino acids long. The trim removed 1 base at V and 7 bases at J, leaving 8 bases unmatched. The germline CDR1 and CDR2 sequences are SGDLS and YYNGEE. The sequencing used PBMCs, collected around atezolizumab (anti-PD-L1) treatment. The V call is TRBV9, the J call TRBJ1-2, with TRBD1 matching 9 bases. This clonotype was sampled from a man over 45 with urothelial cancer. The CDR3 DNA follows: TGTGCCAGCAGCGTACTTACGGGACAGGGAGGTGGCTACACCTTC. This translates into CASSVLTGQGGGYTF.